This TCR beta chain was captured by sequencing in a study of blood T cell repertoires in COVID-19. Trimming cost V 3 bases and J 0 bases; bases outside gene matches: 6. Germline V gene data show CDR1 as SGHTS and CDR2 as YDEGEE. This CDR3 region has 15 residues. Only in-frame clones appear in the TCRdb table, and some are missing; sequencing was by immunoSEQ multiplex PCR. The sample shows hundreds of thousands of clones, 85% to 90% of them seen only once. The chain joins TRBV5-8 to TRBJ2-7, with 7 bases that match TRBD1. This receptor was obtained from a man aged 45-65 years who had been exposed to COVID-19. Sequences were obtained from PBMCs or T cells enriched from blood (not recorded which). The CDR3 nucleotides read TGTGCCAGCAGCTGGATAGGGACAGACTCCTACGAGCAGTACTTC. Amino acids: CASSWIGTDSYEQYF.